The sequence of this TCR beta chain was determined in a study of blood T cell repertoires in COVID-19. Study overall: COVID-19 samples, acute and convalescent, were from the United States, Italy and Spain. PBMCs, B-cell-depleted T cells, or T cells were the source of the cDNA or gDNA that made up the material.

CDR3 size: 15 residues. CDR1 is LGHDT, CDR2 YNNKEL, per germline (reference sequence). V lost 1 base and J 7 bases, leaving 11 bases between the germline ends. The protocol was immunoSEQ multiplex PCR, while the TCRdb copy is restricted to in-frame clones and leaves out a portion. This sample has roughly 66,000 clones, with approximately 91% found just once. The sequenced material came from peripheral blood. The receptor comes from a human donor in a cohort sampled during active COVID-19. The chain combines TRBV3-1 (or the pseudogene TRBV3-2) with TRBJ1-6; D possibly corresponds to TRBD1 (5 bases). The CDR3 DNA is TGTGCCAGCAGCCAAGGAAAGGGGCGAAATTCACCCCTCCACTTT. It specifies CASSQGKGRNSPLHF.